Each of the 26 T cell receptor beta chains below was sequenced from the same sample in a study of cytomegalovirus exposure and HLA in healthy donors. This PCR relied on a set of 60 Vbeta primers and 13 Jbeta primers. The repertoire was sequenced with immunoSEQ multiplex PCR; TCRdb's copy has only in-frame clones and lacks some. The data hold some 130,000 clones, with over 60% observed a single time. Sequencing was done on a sample of PBMCs. These receptors were collected from a man aged 18 to 30 in good health and CMV-seronegative.

The J gene is TRBJ2-3, the V gene TRBV2; 8 bases align to TRBD2. The CDR3 has 14 amino acids. CDR1 and CDR2 from the germline V gene are SNHLY and FYNNEI. J was trimmed by 5 bases and V by 6 bases; bases with no gene match: 7. The CDR3 DNA reads TGTGCCAGCAGCGTCGGACTAGCTCGAGATACGCAGTATTTT. Translation: CASSVGLARDTQYF.

CDR3 coding DNA: TGTGCCAGCAGTTTAATGGGCCCTACCGAACTCCACTTT. Translated: CASSLMGPTELHF. The V gene is TRBV27, the J gene TRBJ1-6; D gene ambiguous. Germline CDR1 and CDR2: MNHEY and SMNVEV (reference sequence). This CDR3 has 13 residues. V shed 2 bases and J shed 16 bases, with 15 bases lying between them.

This clone was observed once. The V and J genes are TRBV27 and TRBJ2-7; D perhaps matches TRBD2 (6 bases). V lost 4 bases and J lost 2, with 18 bases in between. CDR3 size: 16 residues. Germline CDR1 and CDR2: MNHEY and SMNVEV (reference sequence). The CDR3 is CASSSPGSGSTYEQYF. The CDR3 nucleotides read TGTGCCAGCAGTTCCCCGGGGAGCGGGTCAACCTACGAGCAGTACTTC.

This clone is a singleton in its sample. This chain joins TRBV9 and TRBJ1-2, with D uncertain. The CDR3 runs 14 residues. Germline CDR1 SGDLS, CDR2 YYNGEE. Trimming removed 0 bases at V and 0 bases at J, with 6 bases between. The chain's CDR3 is CASSVDQSNYGYTF. The DNA for the CDR3 is TGTGCCAGCAGCGTAGATCAGTCTAACTATGGCTACACCTTC.

The gene calls are TRBV30 and TRBJ2-7; TRBD1 matches at 9 bases. The V gene end was trimmed by 2 bases and the J gene end by 5 bases; junction bases not matched to a gene: 7. Looked up from germline, CDR1 is GTSNPN and CDR2 is SVGIG (reference sequence). The CDR3 runs 14 residues. DNA for the CDR3: TGTGCCTGGAGTAATGACAGGGGGTTCAACGAGCAGTACTTC. Protein product: CAWSNDRGFNEQYF.

This chain links TRBV6-6 with TRBJ2-7; TRBD1 matches 9 bases. The CDR3 has 13 amino acids. Germline assignment: CDR1 MNHNY and CDR2 SVGAGI (reference sequence). V lost 6 bases and J lost 6; bases outside the gene matches: 6. The CDR3 DNA follows: TGTGCCAGCAGGGTCAGGACAGGGGTCGAGCAGTACTTC. Residues: CASRVRTGVEQYF.

The CDR3 DNA is TGTGCCAGCAGACTTTACGCGAACACCGGGGAGCTGTTTTTT. Translated: CASRLYANTGELFF. The chain recombines TRBV6-1 with TRBJ2-2; D remains ambiguous. The V end lost 6 bases, the J end lost 0 bases, and 8 bases lay between the germline ends. This CDR3 spans 14 amino acids. Germline CDR1 is MNHNS and CDR2 is SASEGT.

The J gene is TRBJ1-2, the V gene TRBV7-9; possibly TRBD1 for D (5 bases). From germline, CDR1 is SEHNR and CDR2 FQNEAQ (reference sequence). Trimming cost V 5 bases and J 10 bases, with 17 bases left between them. The CDR3 runs 13 residues. In DNA, the CDR3 is TGTGCCAGCAGCAGCCCGCCGGGGGGGATCTACACCTTC. It encodes CASSSPPGGIYTF.

This clone was counted once. The chain carries TRBV29-1 and TRBJ2-1; D is unclear. The CDR3 contains 15 residues. CDR1 and CDR2 from the germline V gene are SQVTM and ANQGSEA. Trimming shortened V by 4 bases and J by 2 bases, and 15 bases separated the two germline ends. The CDR3 bases are TGCAGCGTTGCACGATCCGCGCAACCCTACAATGAGCAGTTCTTC. It is translated as CSVARSAQPYNEQFF.

This chain links TRBV9 with TRBJ1-4; 8 nucleotides align to TRBD1. Germline CDR1 and CDR2: SGDLS and YYNGEE. After removal of 1 base from V and 3 bases from J, the junction contained 2 bases not matched to a gene. The CDR3 extends over 15 amino acids. Here the CDR3 reads CASSVTGGSNEKLFF. CDR3 sequence (DNA): TGTGCCAGCAGCGTAACAGGGGGGTCTAATGAAAAACTGTTTTTT.

This clone was seen only once. This sequence joins TRBV20-1 and TRBJ2-7; D remains ambiguous. Germline values: CDR1 DFQATT, CDR2 SNEGSKA (reference sequence). The CDR3 runs 11 residues. The V gene lost 5 bases and the J gene lost 7 bases, with 12 bases spanning the gap. CDR3 residues: CSAGLAGEQYF. The CDR3 region has the DNA TGCAGTGCTGGGCTGGCAGGAGAGCAGTACTTC.

In its sample, this clone was seen a few times. The chain uses TRBV4-3 and TRBJ2-2; 10 bases agree with TRBD2. The germline gives CDR1 LGHNA, CDR2 YSLEER. V shed 1 base, J shed 3 bases, and the junction held 2 bases outside the gene matches. The CDR3 contains 16 residues. The DNA for the CDR3 is TGCGCCAGCAGCCAAGGTGGACTAGCGGACACCGGGGAGCTGTTTTTT. Its protein product is CASSQGGLADTGELFF.

This clone was seen a single time. The rearrangement uses TRBV27 and TRBJ2-1; tentative D call: TRBD1 (5 bases). This CDR3 has 12 amino acids. V was trimmed by 7 bases and J by 8 bases, leaving 12 bases between them. Germline assignment: CDR1 MNHEY and CDR2 SMNVEV (reference sequence). CDR3 residues: CASISWTYEQFF. CDR3 sequence (DNA): TGTGCCAGCATATCCTGGACATATGAGCAGTTCTTC.

This chain uses TRBV9 with TRBJ1-6; D is perhaps TRBD1 (5 bases). Germline loops: CDR1 SGDLS, CDR2 YYNGEE. The CDR3 consists of 13 residues. The V gene lost 1 base and the J gene lost 10 bases, with 9 bases spanning the gap. The CDR3 DNA sequence: TGTGCCAGCAGCGTATCCAGGGAATCACCCCTCCACTTT. This encodes CASSVSRESPLHF.

CDR3 coding DNA: TGCGCCAGCAGCTTCAAAGACAGCCTTAATGAGTACTTC. It translates to CASSFKDSLNEYF. V is TRBV5-1 and J is TRBJ2-7, with TRBD1 as a possible D gene (5 bases). This CDR3 region has 13 residues. Trimming removed 2 bases from V and 11 bases from J, with 17 bases in between. Germline CDR1 SGHRS, CDR2 YFSETQ.

The CDR3 here is CASSLAKGQGRDYNEQFF. In DNA form, the CDR3 reads TGTGCCAGCAGCTTGGCCAAGGGACAGGGGAGGGACTACAATGAGCAGTTCTTC. The J gene is TRBJ2-1, the V gene TRBV5-4; 10 nucleotides agree with TRBD1. Germline trimming cut 0 bases from V and 3 bases from J; bases unmatched to any gene: 9. Per germline, CDR1 SGHNT and CDR2 YYREEE (reference sequence). The CDR3 totals 18 residues.

The rearrangement links TRBV9 to TRBJ2-2; D gene unclear. V gave up 3 bases and J gave up 7 bases, with 7 bases separating them. CDR3 length: 12 amino acids. Germline V gene sequence: CDR1 SGDLS, CDR2 YYNGEE. In DNA, the CDR3 is TGTGCCAGCAGCGCTCTGAGCGGGGAGCTGTTTTTT. Translation: CASSALSGELFF.

The chain carries TRBV4-3 and TRBJ2-3; D possibly corresponds to TRBD1 (5 bases). Per germline, CDR1 LGHNA and CDR2 YSLEER. Trimming took off 8 bases at V and 2 bases at J, with 17 bases between the two ends. There are 15 residues in the CDR3. CDR3 DNA sequence: TGCGCCAGCCGGACAAACATAGCTTTCACAGATACGCAGTATTTT. It is translated as CASRTNIAFTDTQYF.

The chain couples TRBV6-6 to TRBJ2-7; a weak D match, TRBD1 (6 bases). Germline V gene data show CDR1 as MNHNY and CDR2 as SVGAGI (reference sequence). This CDR3 spans 12 amino acids. The V gene lost 8 bases and the J gene lost 4 bases, with 12 bases spanning the gap. CDR3 in amino acids: CASWTEDYEQYF. The CDR3 nucleotides are TGTGCCAGCTGGACAGAGGATTACGAGCAGTACTTC.

This sequence joins TRBV30 and TRBJ2-2; 7 bases line up with TRBD2. V shed 0 bases, J shed 6 bases, and the junction held 7 bases outside the gene matches. The germline gives CDR1 GTSNPN, CDR2 SVGIG (reference sequence). This CDR3 is 15 amino acids long. CDR3 sequence (DNA): TGTGCCTGGAGTGTTGGCGGGAGCGTATCCGGGGAGCTGTTTTTT. Protein sequence: CAWSVGGSVSGELFF.

This clone has just one count. The chain employs TRBV28 and TRBJ2-3, with TRBD2 matching over 15 bases. CDR3 length: 18 residues. Looked up from germline, CDR1 is MDHEN and CDR2 is SYDVKM. Unmatched junction bases numbered 7, after V lost 2 bases and J lost 4 bases. CDR3 nucleotides: TGTGCCAGCAGTTTAACCGGACTAGCGGGAGGGCCCGCAGATACGCAGTATTTT. Its protein product is CASSLTGLAGGPADTQYF.

The V and J genes are TRBV10-3 and TRBJ1-1, with a weak D call TRBD1 (5 bases). This CDR3 is built from 15 residues. V was trimmed by 1 base and J by 9 bases, leaving 18 bases between them. Germline CDR1 ENHRY, CDR2 SYGVKD. In DNA, the CDR3 is TGTGCCATCAGTGAGTTGCAGGGAGGAAACGGTAAAGCTTTCTTT. Translated: CAISELQGGNGKAFF.

The V and J genes are TRBV5-4 and TRBJ2-5, with 8 bases fitting TRBD2. This CDR3 region has 15 residues. The J segment lost 4 bases and the V segment lost 2 bases, leaving 7 bases of the junction unmatched. The germline V gene encodes CDR1 SGHNT and CDR2 YYREEE (reference sequence). In nucleotides, the CDR3 is TGTGCCAGCAGCTTAGAAGGGACTAGAGGAGAGACCCAGTACTTC. Translation: CASSLEGTRGETQYF.

The chain employs TRBV2 and TRBJ2-1; 15 bases agree with TRBD2. This CDR3 has 17 amino acids. V gave up 7 bases and J gave up 7 bases; unmatched junction bases: 11. The germline V gene encodes CDR1 SNHLY and CDR2 FYNNEI. The CDR3 DNA sequence: TGTGCCAGCAACCTCCCGGGACTAGCGGGAGGACAGAATGAGCAGTTCTTC. Protein product: CASNLPGLAGGQNEQFF.

This clone was seen once. The chain combines TRBV25-1 with TRBJ2-1; the D is unclear. Germline lookup yields CDR1 MGHDK and CDR2 SYGVNS. The CDR3 is 16 residues long. The V and J ends lost 4 bases and 4 bases respectively, with 17 bases between them. Here the CDR3 DNA reads TGTGCCAGCAGTGCCGTCTGGTTAGCTGGTTACAATGAGCAGTTCTTC. Translating it yields CASSAVWLAGYNEQFF.

The chain carries TRBV19 and TRBJ2-5; 14 positions agree with TRBD2. The closer fit of TRBJ2-7 to the DNA end suggests the J call may be wrong. Germline V lookup: CDR1 LNHDA, CDR2 SQIVND (reference sequence). The CDR3 extends over 14 amino acids. The CDR3 sequence: CASRLAGGSYEQYF. The CDR3 DNA follows: TGTGCCAGTCGACTAGCGGGAGGGTCCTACGAGCAGTACTTC.